This entry lists 2 T cell receptor beta chains sequenced from one sample in a study of vaccination and CD4 T cells after COVID-19. An Oncomine TCR Beta short-read assay was used to sequence the DNA from cultured CD4+ T cells. TCRdb passed the PCR reads through MiXCR, listing each CDR3 protein once. The sample includes about 4,400 distinct CDR3 sequences, 21% of them seen just once. Antigens of these TCRs are unknown. Treatment: roughly 11-day PBMC culture with coronavirus spike peptide pools or control peptides (ViraFEST assay). The specimen sequenced was CD4+ T cells from blood, cultured in vitro. The source of these receptors is a human donor who had recovered from COVID-19.

By proportion, this clonotype is medium-sized. This chain uses TRBV12-3 or TRBV12-4 with TRBJ1-1; no reliable D call. V was pared by 5 bases and J by 6 bases, with 16 bases between. The CDR3 loop spans 14 amino acids. The DNA for the CDR3 is TGTGCCAGCAGTGCACTACTCAGAGGCGCTGAAGCTTTCTTT. It translates to CASSALLRGAEAFF.

This clonotype was detected a few times. The J gene is TRBJ1-5, the V gene TRBV15, with TRBD1 identical over 7 bases. The CDR3 spans 14 residues. With 8 bases clipped from V and 6 bases from J, the junction kept 10 bases outside the gene matches. Germline V gives CDR1 LNHNV, CDR2 YYDKDF (reference sequence). CDR3 DNA: TGTGCCACCTCAAGAGGGGGCCTGGGTCAGCCCCAGCATTTT. This gives the protein CATSRGGLGQPQHF.